The entry below describes one T cell receptor beta chain. The CDR3 totals 19 residues. V was pared by 0 bases and J by 1 base, with 16 bases between. Looked up from germline, CDR1 is LGHNA and CDR2 is YNFKEQ. Profiling relied on immunoSEQ multiplex PCR, and the TCRdb table lists in-frame clones only, not all of them. The data contain approximately 640,000 clones, less than 95% of them singletons. The source of the sample is a study of shared clonotypes between healthy human individuals. V usage is TRBV4-2 and J usage is TRBJ2-6; a weak D match, TRBD2 (6 bases). The source of this sequence is a young man in good health. Some clones in this sample may be carry-over from other donors' samples. Material for sequencing was memory CD8+ T cells from PBMCs. Sample subset: CD45RO+ cells pooled with CCR7-negative TemRA cells. CDR3 bases: TGTGCCAGCAGCCAAGAGCTTCGGACTGGGACTTCTGGGGCCAACGTCCTGACTTTC. This encodes CASSQELRTGTSGANVLTF.